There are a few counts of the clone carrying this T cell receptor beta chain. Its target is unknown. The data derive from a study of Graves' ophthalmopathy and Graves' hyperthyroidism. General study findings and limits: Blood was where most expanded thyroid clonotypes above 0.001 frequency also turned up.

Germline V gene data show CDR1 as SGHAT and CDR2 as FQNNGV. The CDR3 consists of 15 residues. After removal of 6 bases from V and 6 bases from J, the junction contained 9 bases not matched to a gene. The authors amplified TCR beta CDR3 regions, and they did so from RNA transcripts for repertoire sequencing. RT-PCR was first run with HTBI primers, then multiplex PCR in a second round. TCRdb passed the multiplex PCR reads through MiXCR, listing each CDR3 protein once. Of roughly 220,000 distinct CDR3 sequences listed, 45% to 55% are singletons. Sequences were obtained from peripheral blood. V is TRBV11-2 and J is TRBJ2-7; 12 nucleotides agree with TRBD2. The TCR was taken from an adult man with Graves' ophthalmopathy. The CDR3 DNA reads TGTGCCAGCAGTAGGCGACTAGCGGGAGAGGGCGAGCAGTACTTC. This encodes CASSRRLAGEGEQYF.